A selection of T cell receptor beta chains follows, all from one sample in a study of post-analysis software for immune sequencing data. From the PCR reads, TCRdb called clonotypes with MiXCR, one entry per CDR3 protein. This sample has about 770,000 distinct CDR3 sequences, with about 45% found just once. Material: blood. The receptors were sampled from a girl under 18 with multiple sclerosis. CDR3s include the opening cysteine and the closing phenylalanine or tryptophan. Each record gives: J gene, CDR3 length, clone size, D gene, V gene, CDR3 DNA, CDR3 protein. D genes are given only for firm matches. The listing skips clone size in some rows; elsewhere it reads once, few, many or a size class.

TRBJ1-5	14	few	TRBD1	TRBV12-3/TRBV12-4	TGTGCCAGCAGGACAGGGGGCTTTGGGCAGCCCCAGCATTTT	CASRTGGFGQPQHF
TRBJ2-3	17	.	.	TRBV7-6	TGTGCCAGCAGACCGTCACAGGGCTTAGGTCACACAGATACGCAGTATTTT	CASRPSQGLGHTDTQYF
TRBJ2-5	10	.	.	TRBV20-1	TGCAGTGCTAGCCAAGAGACCCAGTACTTC	CSASQETQYF
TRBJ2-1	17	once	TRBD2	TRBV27	TGTGCCAGCAGGGGACTAGCGGGAGGAGGGTCCTACAATGAGCAGTTCTTC	CASRGLAGGGSYNEQFF
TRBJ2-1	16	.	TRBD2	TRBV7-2	TGTGCCAGCAGCCTTACTCCGGGACTAGCGGCCAATGAGCAGTTCTTC	CASSLTPGLAANEQFF
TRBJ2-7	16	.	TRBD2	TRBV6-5	TGTGCCAGCAGTTACTCGAGACTAGCGGGGACGTACGAGCAGTACTTC	CASSYSRLAGTYEQYF
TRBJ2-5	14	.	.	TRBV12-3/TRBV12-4	TGTGCCAGCAGCCCCGGACGGCCGGAAGAGACCCAGTACTTC	CASSPGRPEETQYF
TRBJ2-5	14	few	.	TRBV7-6	TGTGCCAGCAGCCTCAAGCGGAGCCAAGAGACCCAGTACTTC	CASSLKRSQETQYF
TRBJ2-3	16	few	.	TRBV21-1	TGTGCCAGCAGCAAGCCCCCGACGCCTAGCACAGATACGCAGTATTTT	CASSKPPTPSTDTQYF
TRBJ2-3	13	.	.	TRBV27	TGTGCCAACAGTTACAGTAGCACAGATACGCAGTATTTT	CANSYSSTDTQYF
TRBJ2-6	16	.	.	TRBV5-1	TGCGCCAGCAGCTTGGCTGGGGCCTCCGGGGCCAACGTCCTGACTTTC	CASSLAGASGANVLTF
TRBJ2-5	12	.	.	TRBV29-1	TGCAGCGGAGGGGTCGGGCAAGAGACCCAGTACTTC	CSGGVGQETQYF
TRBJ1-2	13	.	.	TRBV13	TGTGCCAGCAGCCTAGCGGGACGTTACGGCTACACCTTC	CASSLAGRYGYTF
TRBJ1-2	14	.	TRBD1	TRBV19	TGTGCCAGTAGTCGCCCCGGACAGGGCTATGGCTACACCTTC	CASSRPGQGYGYTF
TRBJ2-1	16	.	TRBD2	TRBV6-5	TGTGCCAGCAGTACCCCTAGCGGGACTTCCTACAATGAGCAGTTCTTC	CASSTPSGTSYNEQFF
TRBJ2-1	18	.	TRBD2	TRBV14	TGTGCCAGCAGCCAACCCTTTAGCGGGAGGAGGTCCTACAATGAGCAGTTCTTC	CASSQPFSGRRSYNEQFF
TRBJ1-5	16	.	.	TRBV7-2	TGTGCCAGCAGCCCCGCGTCGGGGTATAGCAATCAGCCCCAGCATTTT	CASSPASGYSNQPQHF